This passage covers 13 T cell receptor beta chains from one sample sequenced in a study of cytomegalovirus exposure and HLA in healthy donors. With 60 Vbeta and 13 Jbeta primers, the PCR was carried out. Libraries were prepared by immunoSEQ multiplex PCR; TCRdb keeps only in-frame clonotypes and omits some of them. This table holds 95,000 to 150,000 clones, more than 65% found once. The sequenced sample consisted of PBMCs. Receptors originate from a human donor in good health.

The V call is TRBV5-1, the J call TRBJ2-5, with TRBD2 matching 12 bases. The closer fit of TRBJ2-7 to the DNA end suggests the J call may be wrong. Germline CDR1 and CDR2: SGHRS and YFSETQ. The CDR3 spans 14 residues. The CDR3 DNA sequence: TGCGCCAGCGCCCGGACTAGCGGGACCTACGAGCAGTACTTC. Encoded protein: CASARTSGTYEQYF.

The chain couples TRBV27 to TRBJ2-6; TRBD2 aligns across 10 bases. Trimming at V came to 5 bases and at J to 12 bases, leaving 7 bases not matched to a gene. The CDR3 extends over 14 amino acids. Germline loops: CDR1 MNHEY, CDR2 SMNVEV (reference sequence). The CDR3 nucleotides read TGTGCCAGCAGTCTCACTAGCGGGACCGTCGTCCTGACTTTC. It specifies CASSLTSGTVVLTF.

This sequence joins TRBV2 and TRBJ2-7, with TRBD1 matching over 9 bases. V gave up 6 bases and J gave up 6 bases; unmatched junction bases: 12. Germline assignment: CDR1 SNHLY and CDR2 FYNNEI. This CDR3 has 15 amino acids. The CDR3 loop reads CASRSGTGFGSEQYF. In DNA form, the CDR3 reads TGTGCCAGCAGGTCCGGGACAGGGTTCGGCAGCGAGCAGTACTTC. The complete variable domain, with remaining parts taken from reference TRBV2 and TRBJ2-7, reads EPEVTQTPSHQVTQMGQEVILRCVPISNHLYFYWYRQILGQKVEFLVSFYNNEISEKSEIFDDQFSVERPDGSNFTLKIRSTKLEDSAMYFCASRSGTGFGSEQYFGPGTRLTVT.

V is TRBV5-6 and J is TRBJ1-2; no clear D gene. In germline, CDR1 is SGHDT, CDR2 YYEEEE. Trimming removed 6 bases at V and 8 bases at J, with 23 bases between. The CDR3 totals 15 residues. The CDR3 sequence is CASITLGGGNEGYTF. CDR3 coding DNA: TGTGCCAGCATCACACTCGGTGGAGGGAACGAGGGCTACACCTTC.

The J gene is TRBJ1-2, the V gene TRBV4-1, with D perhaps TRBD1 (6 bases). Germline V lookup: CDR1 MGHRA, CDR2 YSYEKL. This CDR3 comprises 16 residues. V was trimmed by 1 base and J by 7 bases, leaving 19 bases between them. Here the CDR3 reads CASSQGRSRGVSGYTF. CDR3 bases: TGCGCCAGCAGCCAAGGTCGGAGCAGGGGCGTGAGTGGCTACACCTTC.

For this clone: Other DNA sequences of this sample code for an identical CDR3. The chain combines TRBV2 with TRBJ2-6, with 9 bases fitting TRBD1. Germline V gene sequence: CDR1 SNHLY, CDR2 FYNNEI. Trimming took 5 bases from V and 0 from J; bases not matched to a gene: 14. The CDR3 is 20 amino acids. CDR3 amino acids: CASSPGQGNIASSGANVLTF. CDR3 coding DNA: TGTGCCAGCAGTCCGGGACAGGGCAATATTGCGAGCTCTGGGGCCAACGTCCTGACTTTC.

The chain's CDR3 is CASSYLTSGNTDTQYF. CDR3 nucleotide sequence: TGTGCCAGCAGTTACTTGACTAGCGGGAACACAGATACGCAGTATTTT. The rearrangement links TRBV6-5 to TRBJ2-3; 11 bases agree with TRBD2. Trimming took 1 base from V and 2 from J; bases not matched to a gene: 2. The CDR3 sequence is 16 residues long. Germline assignment: CDR1 MNHEY and CDR2 SVGAGI.

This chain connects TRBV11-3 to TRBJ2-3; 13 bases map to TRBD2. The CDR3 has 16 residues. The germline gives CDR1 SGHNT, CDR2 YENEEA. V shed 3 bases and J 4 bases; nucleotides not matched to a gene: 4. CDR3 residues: CASSFGLAGVADTQYF. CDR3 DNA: TGTGCCAGCAGCTTCGGACTAGCGGGAGTAGCAGATACGCAGTATTTT.

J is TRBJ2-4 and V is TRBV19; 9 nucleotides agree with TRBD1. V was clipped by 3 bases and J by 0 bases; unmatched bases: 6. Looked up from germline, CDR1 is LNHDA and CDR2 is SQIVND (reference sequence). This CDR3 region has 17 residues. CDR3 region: CASSILGTGLAKNIQYF. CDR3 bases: TGTGCCAGTAGTATTCTAGGGACAGGGCTAGCCAAAAACATTCAGTACTTC.

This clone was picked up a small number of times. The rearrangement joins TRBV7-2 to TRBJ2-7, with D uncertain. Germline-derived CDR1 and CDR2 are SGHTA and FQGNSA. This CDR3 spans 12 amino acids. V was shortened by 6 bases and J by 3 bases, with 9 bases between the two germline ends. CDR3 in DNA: TGTGCCAGCAGTCCCGCCGGCTACGAGCAGTACTTC. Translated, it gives CASSPAGYEQYF. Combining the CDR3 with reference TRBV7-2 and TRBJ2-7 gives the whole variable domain GAGVSQSPSNKVTEKGKDVELRCDPISGHTALYWYRQSLGQGLEFLIYFQGNSAPDKSGLPSDRFSAERTGGSVSTLTIQRTQQEDSAVYLCASSPAGYEQYFGPGTRLTVT.

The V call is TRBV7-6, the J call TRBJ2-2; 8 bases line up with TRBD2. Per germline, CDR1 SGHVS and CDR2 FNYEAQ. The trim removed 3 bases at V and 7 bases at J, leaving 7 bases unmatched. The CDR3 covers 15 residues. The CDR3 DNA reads TGTGCCAGCAGCTTGGCGAGCGGGAGTATCGGGGAGCTGTTTTTT. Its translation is CASSLASGSIGELFF.

The CDR3 bases are TGTGCCAGTAGTATTCAAACCGGGACAGCCATTACCAACTATGGCTACACCTTC. Its protein product is CASSIQTGTAITNYGYTF. The chain has TRBV19 and TRBJ1-2, with 7 bases matching TRBD1. This CDR3 region has 18 residues. V trimming: 3 bases; J trimming: 2 bases; junction bases outside the gene matches: 15. The V gene's germline CDR1 is LNHDA and CDR2 SQIVND (reference sequence).

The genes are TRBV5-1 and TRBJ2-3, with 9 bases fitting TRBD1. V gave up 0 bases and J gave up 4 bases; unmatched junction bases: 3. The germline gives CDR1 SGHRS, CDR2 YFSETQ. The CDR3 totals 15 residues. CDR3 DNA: TGCGCCAGCAGCTTGGGGGACAGGGACTCAGATACGCAGTATTTT. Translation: CASSLGDRDSDTQYF. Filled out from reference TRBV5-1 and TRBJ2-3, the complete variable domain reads KAGVTQTPRYLIKTRGQQVTLSCSPISGHRSVSWYQQTPGQGLQFLFEYFSETQRNKGNFPGRFSGRQFSNSRSEMNVSTLELGDSALYLCASSLGDRDSDTQYFGPGTRLTVL.